This T cell receptor (beta chain) was sequenced for a study of cytomegalovirus exposure and HLA in healthy donors. The CDR3 spans 14 residues. In germline, CDR1 is MNHNS, CDR2 SASEGT. V lost 2 bases and J 6 bases, leaving 10 bases between the germline ends. Only in-frame clones appear in the TCRdb table, and some are missing; sequencing was by immunoSEQ multiplex PCR. The table includes tens of thousands of clones, around 95% detected once. A roughly 120-subject validation cohort, separate from the approximately 690-subject first cohort, supplied the donors. For this clone: Its antigen is currently unknown.

Study findings and constraints: Many donors carried some public TCRs, although rarity characterized most TCR sequences. With high specificity and sensitivity, the classifier reportedly diagnosed cytomegalovirus status.

The sample comprised PBMCs. This chain links TRBV6-1 with TRBJ2-2; a possible D gene is TRBD1 (6 bases). The receptor's source is a man aged 18 to 29 in good health and CMV-seronegative. The CDR3 sequence is CASSERTVAGELFF. The CDR3 nucleotides are TGTGCCAGCAGTGAAAGGACAGTAGCCGGGGAGCTGTTTTTT.